Detailed here is one T cell receptor (beta chain). This sample was included in a study of regulatory T cells in long-lasting Graves disease. Documented time point: persistent/refractory GD, antithyroid drugs over 5 years with positive TRAb. PBMCs provided the RNA from which the TCR library was made. This CDR3 is 16 amino acids long. CDR1 and CDR2 from the germline V gene are SGHAT and FQNNGV. V dropped 2 bases and J dropped 2 bases, with 14 bases sitting between them. For TCR beta, libraries came from iRepertoire HTBI primers and Arm-PCR of CDR3 regions. TCRdb recomputed calls from the multiplex PCR reads with MiXCR, one row per CDR3 protein. The sample includes about 470,000 distinct CDR3 sequences, around 20% seen only once; the top ten take approximately 8%.

The sample in question was peripheral blood mononuclear cells (PBMCs), obtained when the disease was refractory, from a patient treated with antithyroid drugs. The chain is built from TRBV11-2 and TRBJ2-3; D not resolved. The TCR comes from a female donor with Graves disease. The CDR3 sequence: CASSLRPWAATDTQYF. Written as DNA, the CDR3 is TGTGCCAGCAGCTTACGGCCCTGGGCAGCCACAGATACGCAGTATTTT. The variable domain in full, completed from reference TRBV11-2 and TRBJ2-3, reads EAGVAQSPRYKIIEKRQSVAFWCNPISGHATLYWYQQILGQGPKLLIQFQNNGVVDDSQLPKDRFSAERLKGVDSTLKIQPAKLEDSAVYLCASSLRPWAATDTQYFGPGTRLTVL.